The T cell receptor beta chain described here comes from a study of cytomegalovirus exposure and HLA in healthy donors. The study's findings and limits: Listed as cytomegalovirus-associated were 150 or so TCR beta chains.

It was with 60 Vbeta and 13 Jbeta primers that the PCR ran. Here immunoSEQ multiplex PCR was the method, and the copy in TCRdb shows in-frame clones only, minus some. The specimen's table records about 120,000 clones. Concerning this clone itself: The antigen remains unidentified.

This cohort consisted of healthy bone marrow donors. CDR1 LGHNA and CDR2 YSLEER come from the germline V gene. The length of the CDR3 is 16 residues. The V segment lost 0 bases and the J segment 4 bases; nucleotides outside the gene matches: 6. The V and J genes are TRBV4-3 and TRBJ2-5; 9 nucleotides line up with TRBD1. The sequence was collected from a man younger than 35 in good health and CMV-seronegative. The sequenced material came from PBMCs. The CDR3 is CASSQDGGQGLETQYF. CDR3 nucleotides: TGCGCCAGCAGCCAAGATGGGGGACAGGGTTTAGAGACCCAGTACTTC.